The clone carrying this TCR beta chain was picked up a small number of times. The sample is drawn from a study of early T cells in non-severe SARS-CoV-2 infection. TCRdb redid the calling of the 5' RACE reads with MiXCR, one entry per CDR3 protein. The table records roughly 110,000 distinct CDR3 sequences, 11% of them present only once. The germline V gene has CDR1 MNHNY and CDR2 SVGAGI (reference sequence). V lost 7 bases, J lost 6 bases, and 11 bases lay in between. The CDR3 loop spans 12 amino acids. V and J are TRBV6-6 and TRBJ2-3; D not certain. The receptor's source is an adult who was a healthcare worker with PCR-confirmed SARS-CoV-2 infection or an uninfected control (not recorded which). Sequenced: whole blood. CDR3 amino acids: CASMSPRDTQYF. CDR3 DNA: TGTGCCAGCATGAGTCCCCGGGATACGCAGTATTTT.